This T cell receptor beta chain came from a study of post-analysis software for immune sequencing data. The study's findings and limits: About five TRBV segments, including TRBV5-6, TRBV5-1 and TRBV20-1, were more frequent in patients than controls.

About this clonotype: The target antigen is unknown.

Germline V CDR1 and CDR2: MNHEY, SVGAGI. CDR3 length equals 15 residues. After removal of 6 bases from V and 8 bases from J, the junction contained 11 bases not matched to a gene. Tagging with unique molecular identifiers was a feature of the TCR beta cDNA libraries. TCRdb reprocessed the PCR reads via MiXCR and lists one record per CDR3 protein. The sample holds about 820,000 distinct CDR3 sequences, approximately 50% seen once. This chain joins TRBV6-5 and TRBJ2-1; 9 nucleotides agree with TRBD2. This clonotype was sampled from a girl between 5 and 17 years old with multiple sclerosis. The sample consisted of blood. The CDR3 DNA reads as TGTGCCAGCAGGATTAGACTAGCGGAGCGGTATGAGCAGTTCTTC. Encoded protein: CASRIRLAERYEQFF.